Each of the 26 T cell receptor beta chains below was sequenced from the same sample in a study of cytomegalovirus exposure and HLA in healthy donors. PCR used 60 Vbeta primers and 13 Jbeta primers. Produced via immunoSEQ multiplex PCR; TCRdb's table is partial and in-frame only. The sample lists around 210,000 clones; about 88% were seen once. Sequencing used PBMCs. All receptors come from a girl aged 2-10 years in good health and CMV-seronegative.

This chain links TRBV6-5 with TRBJ2-3, with TRBD2 as a possible D gene (5 bases). The V and J ends lost 4 bases and 1 base respectively, with 12 bases between them. Germline CDR1 MNHEY, CDR2 SVGAGI. The CDR3 is 15 amino acids. The CDR3 protein is CASSSLSGGTDTQYF. The CDR3 coding sequence is TGTGCCAGCAGTTCCCTATCCGGGGGCACAGATACGCAGTATTTT.

V gene TRBV7-9 combines with J gene TRBJ1-2; D is unclear. Germline V CDR1 and CDR2: SEHNR, FQNEAQ (reference sequence). The length of the CDR3 is 14 residues. The germline V and J ends were trimmed by 4 bases and 3 bases, with 12 bases remaining between them. CDR3 nucleotides: TGTGCCAGCAGCTCTGAGACGCGGGACTATGGCTACACCTTC. Its translation: CASSSETRDYGYTF. The full variable domain, in which reference TRBV7-9 and TRBJ1-2 provide the parts outside the CDR3, is DTGVSQNPRHKITKRGQNVTFRCDPISEHNRLYWYRQTLGQGPEFLTYFQNEAQLEKSRLLSDRFSAERPKGSFSTLEIQRTEQGDSAMYLCASSSETRDYGYTFGSGTRLTVV.

The V gene is TRBV7-3, the J gene TRBJ2-5; D might be TRBD2 (6 bases). Germline assignment: CDR1 SGHTA and CDR2 FQGTGA. The CDR3 is 16 residues long. Trimming left V 2 bases short and J 1 base short, with 14 bases between. The CDR3 region is CASSLDSGGSQETQYF. In DNA, the CDR3 is TGTGCCAGCAGCTTAGACTCCGGAGGGTCCCAAGAGACCCAGTACTTC.

This sequence joins TRBV29-1 and TRBJ2-3; possibly TRBD2 for D (6 bases). Trimming pared 7 bases from V and 2 bases from J, leaving 13 bases between. In germline, CDR1 is SQVTM, CDR2 ANQGSEA. The length of the CDR3 is 13 residues. CDR3 sequence reads: CSDLGTFTDTQYF. CDR3 DNA sequence: TGCAGCGATCTCGGGACTTTCACAGATACGCAGTATTTT.

The chain carries TRBV6-5 and TRBJ2-3; 9 positions agree with TRBD2. CDR3 length: 14 residues. The ends lost 7 bases at V and 1 base at J; junction bases unmatched: 3. In germline, CDR1 is MNHEY, CDR2 SVGAGI. CDR3 region: CASTIAGGTDTQYF. The CDR3 bases are TGTGCCAGCACGATAGCGGGGGGCACAGATACGCAGTATTTT.

CDR3 residues: CASSPSRGHSPLHF. The DNA for the CDR3 is TGTGCCAGCTCACCAAGCAGGGGGCATTCACCCCTCCACTTT. This chain joins TRBV18 and TRBJ1-6; 8 nucleotides align to TRBD1. J was trimmed by 8 bases and V by 2 bases; bases with no gene match: 2. CDR3 size: 14 residues. CDR1 is KGHSH, CDR2 LQKENI, per germline. Based on the CDR3 plus reference TRBV18 and TRBJ1-6, the full variable domain is NAGVMQNPRHLVRRRGQEARLRCSPMKGHSHVYWYRQLPEEGLKFMVYLQKENIIDESGMPKERFSAEFPKEGPSILRIQQVVRGDSAAYFCASSPSRGHSPLHFGNGTRLTVT.

This chain connects TRBV6-5 to TRBJ1-2; 9 nucleotides agree with TRBD1. The CDR3 totals 15 residues. V lost 6 bases and J lost 0; bases outside the gene matches: 5. Germline loops: CDR1 MNHEY, CDR2 SVGAGI. CDR3 DNA: TGTGCCAGCAGACCCGGGACAGGGCCTAACTATGGCTACACCTTC. Protein product: CASRPGTGPNYGYTF.

The chain couples TRBV15 to TRBJ2-1; 8 nucleotides align to TRBD2. Germline V gene sequence: CDR1 LNHNV, CDR2 YYDKDF (reference sequence). This CDR3 contains 16 residues. V lost 0 bases, J lost 5 bases, and 6 bases stayed unmatched. Here the CDR3 reads CATSREASGYNNEQFF. CDR3 DNA: TGTGCCACCAGCAGAGAGGCTAGCGGGTATAACAATGAGCAGTTCTTC.

This chain joins TRBV2 and TRBJ2-1; TRBD2 aligns across 11 bases. Germline V lookup: CDR1 SNHLY, CDR2 FYNNEI. This CDR3 comprises 15 residues. The V segment lost 6 bases and the J segment 6 bases; nucleotides outside the gene matches: 7. CDR3 sequence (DNA): TGTGCCAGCAGGGATAGCGGGAGGGCCATCAATGAGCAGTTCTTC. Amino acid sequence: CASRDSGRAINEQFF. The full variable domain, completed using reference TRBV2 and TRBJ2-1, is EPEVTQTPSHQVTQMGQEVILRCVPISNHLYFYWYRQILGQKVEFLVSFYNNEISEKSEIFDDQFSVERPDGSNFTLKIRSTKLEDSAMYFCASRDSGRAINEQFFGPGTRLTVL.

The chain has TRBV11-2 and TRBJ1-2; no definite D call. V lost 5 bases, J lost 1 base, and 11 bases lay in between. Germline V gene data show CDR1 as SGHAT and CDR2 as FQNNGV. The CDR3 runs 14 residues. CDR3 sequence (DNA): TGTGCCAGCAGCAAGGGAGGCAGTAACTATGGCTACACCTTC. Amino acid sequence: CASSKGGSNYGYTF.

The genes are TRBV27 and TRBJ2-6; D remains unclear. Germline V gene sequence: CDR1 MNHEY, CDR2 SMNVEV (reference sequence). Trimming removed 3 bases at V and 3 bases at J, with 3 bases between. This CDR3 has 13 residues. CDR3 DNA sequence: TGTGCCAGCAGTTTTCGTGGGGCCAACGTCCTGACTTTC. As protein: CASSFRGANVLTF.

In regard to this clone: Other DNA sequences in the same sample also yield this CDR3. The chain couples TRBV19 to TRBJ2-7, with TRBD1 matching over 10 bases. The trim removed 5 bases at V and 3 bases at J, leaving 1 base unmatched. There are 13 residues in the CDR3. Looked up from germline, CDR1 is LNHDA and CDR2 is SQIVND (reference sequence). CDR3 in DNA: TGTGCCAGTAGTCGGGACAGGGGCTACGAGCAGTACTTC. It codes for CASSRDRGYEQYF. Full variable domain (rest looked up from reference TRBV19 and TRBJ2-7): DGGITQSPKYLFRKEGQNVTLSCEQNLNHDAMYWYRQDPGQGLRLIYYSQIVNDFQKGDIAEGYSVSREKKESFPLTVTSAQKNPTAFYLCASSRDRGYEQYFGPGTRLTVT.

CDR3 amino acids: CASSYSDRGSYEQYF. Here the CDR3 DNA reads TGTGCCAGCAGTTACTCGGACAGGGGCTCCTACGAGCAGTACTTC. This chain uses TRBV6-5 with TRBJ2-7, with 9 bases lining up with TRBD1. Per germline, CDR1 MNHEY and CDR2 SVGAGI. The CDR3 length is 15 residues. The junction had 0 bases not matched to a gene; V was cut back by 0 bases and J by 0 bases.

The chain couples TRBV15 to TRBJ2-3; the D is unclear. The germline V and J ends were trimmed by 1 base and 1 base, with 6 bases remaining between them. Germline values: CDR1 LNHNV, CDR2 YYDKDF (reference sequence). The CDR3 contains 14 residues. The CDR3 DNA sequence: TGTGCCACCAGCAGAGTGTATCGCACAGATACGCAGTATTTT. Translating it yields CATSRVYRTDTQYF.

The chain links TRBV10-1 to TRBJ2-4; 8 nucleotides match TRBD1. Germline CDR1 and CDR2: WNHNN and SYGVQD (reference sequence). CDR3 length: 17 amino acids. Unmatched junction bases numbered 18, after V lost 11 bases and J lost 3 bases. The CDR3 DNA sequence: TGCGCCCCCAGGACCCGGACAGGGAATAGGGTCAAAAACATTCAGTACTTC. It is translated as CAPRTRTGNRVKNIQYF.

CDR3 in amino acids: CSADGWSQETQYF. For the CDR3, the DNA is TGCAGCGCCGATGGCTGGAGCCAAGAGACCCAGTACTTC. This rearrangement joins TRBV29-1 to TRBJ2-5; D ambiguous. The germline V gene encodes CDR1 SQVTM and CDR2 ANQGSEA. The germline V and J ends were trimmed by 7 bases and 1 base, with 13 bases remaining between them. The CDR3 consists of 13 residues.

The chain recombines TRBV6-1 with TRBJ1-2; D is ambiguous. Germline assignment: CDR1 MNHNS and CDR2 SASEGT. This CDR3 region has 14 residues. Trimming removed 7 bases at V and 0 bases at J, with 12 bases between. CDR3 bases: TGTGCCAGCACAGGAGGGCCCGCTAACTATGGCTACACCTTC. Residues: CASTGGPANYGYTF.

This rearrangement joins TRBV5-1 to TRBJ2-5; 9 bases agree with TRBD2. J gave up 3 bases and V 3 bases, and 9 bases lay outside the gene matches. CDR1 and CDR2 (germline): SGHRS, YFSETQ. The CDR3 contains 16 residues. The CDR3 DNA reads TGCGCCAGCAGCTCGCTAACTAGCGGGCGGAAAGAGACCCAGTACTTC. Amino acids: CASSSLTSGRKETQYF.

The chain joins TRBV5-1 to TRBJ2-7, with a tentative D call TRBD1 (6 bases). Germline loops: CDR1 SGHRS, CDR2 YFSETQ. Trimming took 4 bases from V and 3 from J, leaving 20 bases between them. There are 16 residues in the CDR3. The CDR3 is CASSPRSSGQLYEQYF. The CDR3 coding sequence is TGCGCCAGCAGCCCCCGGAGTAGTGGACAGCTCTACGAGCAGTACTTC.

Worth noting for this clone: One end of the junction is discordant with germline, which a read error may explain. Other DNA sequences within the sample encode an identical CDR3. The genes are TRBV29-1 and TRBJ1-4; D possibly corresponds to TRBD1 (6 bases). Germline V gene sequence: CDR1 SQVTM, CDR2 ANQGSEA. The CDR3 is 13 amino acids. DNA of the CDR3: TGCAGCGTTTTGTCGGGGGGCAATGAGAAACTGTTTTTT. Its translation is CSVLSGGNEKLFF.

The chain links TRBV2 to TRBJ2-2, with no clear D. From germline, CDR1 is SNHLY and CDR2 FYNNEI. This CDR3 contains 11 residues. V was pared by 10 bases and J by 4 bases, with 7 bases between. The CDR3 DNA reads as TGTGCCACCTCCTCCACCGGGGAGCTGTTTTTT. This translates into CATSSTGELFF.

The chain links TRBV18 to TRBJ1-5; the D gene is possibly TRBD1 (5 bases). The CDR3 spans 13 residues. V shed 1 base and J shed 5 bases, with 6 bases lying between them. CDR1 and CDR2 from the germline V gene are KGHSH and LQKENI. CDR3 loop: CASSPQGHQPQHF. CDR3 nucleotide sequence: TGTGCCAGCTCACCACAGGGGCATCAGCCCCAGCATTTT.

The chain has TRBV19 and TRBJ1-5; the D gene is possibly TRBD1 (6 bases). CDR1 is LNHDA and CDR2 is SQIVND in the germline V gene (reference sequence). This CDR3 is 14 amino acids long. V gave up 3 bases and J gave up 6 bases, with 12 bases separating them. The CDR3 loop is CASSMRGNSQPQHF. CDR3 DNA: TGTGCCAGTAGTATGAGGGGGAACAGTCAGCCCCAGCATTTT. The full variable domain, in which reference TRBV19 and TRBJ1-5 provide the parts outside the CDR3, is DGGITQSPKYLFRKEGQNVTLSCEQNLNHDAMYWYRQDPGQGLRLIYYSQIVNDFQKGDIAEGYSVSREKKESFPLTVTSAQKNPTAFYLCASSMRGNSQPQHFGDGTRLSIL.

The rearrangement uses TRBV19 and TRBJ1-1; D may be TRBD1 (5 bases). This CDR3 comprises 13 residues. CDR1 is LNHDA, CDR2 SQIVND, per germline (reference sequence). V shed 4 bases and J shed 6 bases, with 12 bases lying between them. CDR3 amino acids: CASSKEGGAEAFF. The CDR3 DNA reads as TGTGCCAGTAGTAAGGAAGGAGGGGCTGAAGCTTTCTTT. Full variable domain (outside the CDR3, taken from reference TRBV19 and TRBJ1-1): DGGITQSPKYLFRKEGQNVTLSCEQNLNHDAMYWYRQDPGQGLRLIYYSQIVNDFQKGDIAEGYSVSREKKESFPLTVTSAQKNPTAFYLCASSKEGGAEAFFGQGTRLTVV.

The chain joins TRBV25-1 to TRBJ2-1, with D possibly matching TRBD2 (5 bases). From germline, CDR1 is MGHDK and CDR2 SYGVNS. Trimming removed 10 bases at V and 4 bases at J, with 11 bases between. The CDR3 loop spans 12 amino acids. The CDR3, as DNA: TGTGCCACCCATAGCGAATACAATGAGCAGTTCTTC. Translating gives CATHSEYNEQFF.

The gene calls are TRBV25-1 and TRBJ2-7; perhaps TRBD1 as D (5 bases). This CDR3 has 13 residues. Germline CDR1 MGHDK, CDR2 SYGVNS. V was cut by 3 bases and J by 5 bases, with 11 bases left in between. The CDR3 DNA reads TGTGCCAGCAGTGAGCGGCAGGGCGACGAGCAGTACTTC. It translates to CASSERQGDEQYF.